Presented here are 6 T cell receptor beta chains from one specimen sequenced in a study of blood T cell repertoires in COVID-19. Only in-frame clones appear in the TCRdb table, and some are missing; sequencing was by immunoSEQ multiplex PCR. The sample contains approximately 150,000 clones, around nine tenths of which appear only once. The sequencing sample was made of peripheral blood. The source is a man between 45 and 60 years old who had recovered from COVID-19.

The rearrangement links TRBV10-2 to TRBJ2-7, with 10 bases fitting TRBD1. V trimming: 3 bases; J trimming: 5 bases; junction bases outside the gene matches: 10. This CDR3 comprises 16 residues. Germline assignment: CDR1 WSHSY and CDR2 SAAADI. The CDR3, as DNA: TGCGCCAGCAGTGATACCGGGGGACAGGGGACCCACGAGCAGTACTTC. Its protein is CASSDTGGQGTHEQYF.

The chain links TRBV7-2 to TRBJ2-3; 8 bases map to TRBD2. Trimming cost V 5 bases and J 6 bases; bases outside gene matches: 10. Germline V gives CDR1 SGHTA, CDR2 FQGNSA. The CDR3 runs 15 residues. CDR3 sequence reads: CASSATGGRSDTQYF. The CDR3 DNA reads as TGTGCCAGCAGCGCCACCGGCGGGAGGTCGGATACGCAGTATTTT.

Note on this clone: One end of the junction does not line up with germline, which may come from a read error. V gene TRBV7-6 combines with J gene TRBJ2-3; TRBD2 agrees at 11 bases. Germline CDR1 is SGHVS and CDR2 is FNYEAQ. The CDR3 extends over 15 amino acids. The CDR3 DNA reads TGTGCCAGCAGTTTAGCGGGAGGGAGCACAGATACGCAGTATTTT. Protein product: CASSLAGGSTDTQYF.

This rearrangement joins TRBV3-1 (or the pseudogene TRBV3-2) to TRBJ2-1; 9 bases match TRBD1. Losses at the gene ends were 5 bases for V and 9 bases for J; bases not matched to a gene: 14. Per the germline V gene, CDR1 is LGHDT and CDR2 is YNNKEL (reference sequence). CDR3 length equals 16 residues. The CDR3 spells CASSVKQQGAQIEQFF. CDR3 coding DNA: TGTGCCAGCAGCGTCAAACAACAGGGGGCGCAGATTGAGCAGTTCTTC.

The rearrangement links TRBV3-1 (or the pseudogene TRBV3-2) to TRBJ2-1; 10 bases map to TRBD2. CDR3 length: 17 residues. Germline V CDR1 and CDR2: LGHDT, YNNKEL (reference sequence). V trimming: 2 bases; J trimming: 4 bases; junction bases outside the gene matches: 8. The CDR3 reads CASSQQPGTSDYNEQFF. The DNA for the CDR3 is TGTGCCAGCAGCCAACAACCCGGGACTAGCGATTACAATGAGCAGTTCTTC.

V is TRBV19 and J is TRBJ1-5; 9 bases align to TRBD1. Unmatched junction bases numbered 10, after V lost 5 bases and J lost 5 bases. The V gene's germline CDR1 is LNHDA and CDR2 SQIVND (reference sequence). There are 16 residues in the CDR3. The DNA for the CDR3 is TGTGCCAGTAGTGCAGACCCCGGGACAGGGTATCAGCCCCAGCATTTT. Amino acids: CASSADPGTGYQPQHF.